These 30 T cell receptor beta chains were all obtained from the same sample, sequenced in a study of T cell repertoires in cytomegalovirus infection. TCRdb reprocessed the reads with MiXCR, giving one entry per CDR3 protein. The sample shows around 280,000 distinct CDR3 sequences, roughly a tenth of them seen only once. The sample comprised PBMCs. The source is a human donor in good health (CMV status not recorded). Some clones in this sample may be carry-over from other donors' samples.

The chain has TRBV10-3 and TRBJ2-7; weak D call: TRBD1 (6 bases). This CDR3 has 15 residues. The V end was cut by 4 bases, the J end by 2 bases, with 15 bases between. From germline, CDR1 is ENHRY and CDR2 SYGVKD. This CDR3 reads CAISASTGNPYEQYF. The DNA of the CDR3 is TGTGCCATCAGTGCTAGTACAGGGAATCCCTACGAGCAGTACTTC.

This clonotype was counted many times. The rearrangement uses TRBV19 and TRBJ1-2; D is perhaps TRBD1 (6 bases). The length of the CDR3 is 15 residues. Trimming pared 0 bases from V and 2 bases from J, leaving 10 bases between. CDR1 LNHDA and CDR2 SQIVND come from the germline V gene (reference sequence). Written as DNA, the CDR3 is TGTGCCAGTAGTATAGACAGGGGCACCAACTATGGCTACACCTTC. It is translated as CASSIDRGTNYGYTF.

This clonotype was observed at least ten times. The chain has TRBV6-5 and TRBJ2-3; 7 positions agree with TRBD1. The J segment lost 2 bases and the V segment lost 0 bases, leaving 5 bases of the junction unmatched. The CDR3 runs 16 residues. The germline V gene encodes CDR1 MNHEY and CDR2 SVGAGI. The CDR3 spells CASSYSDRRFTDTQYF. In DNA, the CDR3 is TGTGCCAGCAGTTACTCGGACAGGCGTTTCACAGATACGCAGTATTTT.

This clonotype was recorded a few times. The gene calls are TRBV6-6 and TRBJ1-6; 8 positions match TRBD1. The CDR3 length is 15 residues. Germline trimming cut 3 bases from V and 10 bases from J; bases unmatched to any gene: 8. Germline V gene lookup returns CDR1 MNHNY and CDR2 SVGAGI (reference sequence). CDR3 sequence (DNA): TGTGCCAGCAGTTATTCCGGGGACAGGCAATCACCCCTCCACTTT. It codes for CASSYSGDRQSPLHF.

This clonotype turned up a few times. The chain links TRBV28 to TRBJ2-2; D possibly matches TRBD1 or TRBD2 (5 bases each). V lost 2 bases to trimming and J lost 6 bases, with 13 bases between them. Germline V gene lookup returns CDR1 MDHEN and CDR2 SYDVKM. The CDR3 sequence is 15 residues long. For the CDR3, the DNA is TGTGCCAGCAGTTTAGGGGGAAATGTTGCCGGGGAGCTGTTTTTT. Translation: CASSLGGNVAGELFF.

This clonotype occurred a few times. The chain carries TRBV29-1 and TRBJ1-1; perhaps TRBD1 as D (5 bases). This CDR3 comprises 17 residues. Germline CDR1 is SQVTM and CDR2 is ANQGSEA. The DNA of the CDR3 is TGCCAAGCGTTGGGGGGAGGGGATTTAGCAACGAACACTGAAGCTTTCTTT. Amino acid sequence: CQALGGGDLATNTEAFF.

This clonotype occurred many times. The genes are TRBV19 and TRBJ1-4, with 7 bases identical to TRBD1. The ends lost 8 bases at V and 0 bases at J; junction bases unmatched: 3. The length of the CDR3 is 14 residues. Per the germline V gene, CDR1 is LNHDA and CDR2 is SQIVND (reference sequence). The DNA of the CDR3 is TGTGCCAGTGGGACAGTAGCAACTAATGAAAAACTGTTTTTT. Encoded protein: CASGTVATNEKLFF.

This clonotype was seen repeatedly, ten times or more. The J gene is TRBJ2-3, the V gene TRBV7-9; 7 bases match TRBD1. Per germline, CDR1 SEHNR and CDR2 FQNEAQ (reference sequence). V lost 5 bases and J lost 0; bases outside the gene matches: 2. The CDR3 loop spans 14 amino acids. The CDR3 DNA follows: TGTGCCAGCAGCGCGGACAGGAGCACAGATACGCAGTATTTT. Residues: CASSADRSTDTQYF.

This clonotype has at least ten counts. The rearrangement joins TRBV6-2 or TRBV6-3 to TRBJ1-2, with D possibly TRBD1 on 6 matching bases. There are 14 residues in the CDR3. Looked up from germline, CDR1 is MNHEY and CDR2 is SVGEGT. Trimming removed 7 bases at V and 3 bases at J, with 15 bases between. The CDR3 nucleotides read TGTGCCAGCACCGATCCAGGGGACGACTATGGCTACACCTTC. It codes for CASTDPGDDYGYTF.

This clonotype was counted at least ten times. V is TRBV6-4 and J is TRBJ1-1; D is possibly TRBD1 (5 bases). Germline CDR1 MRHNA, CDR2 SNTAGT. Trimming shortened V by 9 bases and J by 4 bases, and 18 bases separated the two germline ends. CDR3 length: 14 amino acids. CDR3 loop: CARTRTGGGTEAFF. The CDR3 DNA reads TGTGCCAGGACTAGGACGGGGGGAGGCACTGAAGCTTTCTTT.

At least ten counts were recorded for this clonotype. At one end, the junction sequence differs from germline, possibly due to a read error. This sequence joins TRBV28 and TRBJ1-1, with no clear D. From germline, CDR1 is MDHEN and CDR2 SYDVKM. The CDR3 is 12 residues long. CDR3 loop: CASRLLNTEAFF. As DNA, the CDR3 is TGTGCCAGCAGGTTATTGAACACTGAAGCTTTCTTT.

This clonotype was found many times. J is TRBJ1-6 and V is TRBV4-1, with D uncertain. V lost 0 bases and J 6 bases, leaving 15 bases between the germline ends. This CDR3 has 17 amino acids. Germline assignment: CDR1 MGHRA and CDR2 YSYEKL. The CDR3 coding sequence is TGCGCCAGCAGCCAAGAGATCCAGGAAGAAGGTAATTCACCCCTCCACTTT. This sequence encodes CASSQEIQEEGNSPLHF.

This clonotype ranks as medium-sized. The CDR3 sequence: CASSPRRGANVLTF. CDR3 bases: TGTGCCAGCAGCCCCCGCAGGGGGGCCAACGTCCTGACTTTC. The rearrangement joins TRBV7-8 to TRBJ2-6; D is ambiguous. The CDR3 extends over 14 amino acids. Trimming shortened V by 5 bases and J by 4 bases, and 9 bases separated the two germline ends. Germline V lookup: CDR1 SGHVS, CDR2 FQNEAQ.

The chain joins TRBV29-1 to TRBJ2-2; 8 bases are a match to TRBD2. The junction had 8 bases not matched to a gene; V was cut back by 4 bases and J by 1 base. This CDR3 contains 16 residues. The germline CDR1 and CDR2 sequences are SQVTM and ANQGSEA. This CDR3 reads CSVGGIAGLNTGELFF. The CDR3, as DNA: TGCAGCGTTGGCGGTATAGCGGGGCTGAACACCGGGGAGCTGTTTTTT.

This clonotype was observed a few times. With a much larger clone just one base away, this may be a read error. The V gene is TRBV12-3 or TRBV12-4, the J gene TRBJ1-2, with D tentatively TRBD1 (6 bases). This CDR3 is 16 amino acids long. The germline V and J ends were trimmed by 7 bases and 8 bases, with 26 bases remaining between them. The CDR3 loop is CASTPPGTWGAKGYTF. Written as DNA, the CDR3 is TGTGCCAGCACCCCCCCCGGGACATGGGGCGCGAAAGGCTACACCTTC.

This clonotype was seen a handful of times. CDR3 loop: CATSDRSGGAYNEQFF. Here the CDR3 DNA reads TGTGCCACCAGTGATCGTAGCGGGGGTGCCTACAATGAGCAGTTCTTC. The chain combines TRBV24-1 with TRBJ2-1, with 9 bases that match TRBD2. CDR1 KGHDR and CDR2 SFDVKD come from the germline V gene. Trimming cost V 3 bases and J 2 bases; bases outside gene matches: 4. The CDR3 is made up of 16 amino acids.

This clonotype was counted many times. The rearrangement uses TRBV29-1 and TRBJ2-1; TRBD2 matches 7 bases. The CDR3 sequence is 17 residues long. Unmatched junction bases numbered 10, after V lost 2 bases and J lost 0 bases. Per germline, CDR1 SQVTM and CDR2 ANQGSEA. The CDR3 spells CSVERVERGSSYNEQFF. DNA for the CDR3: TGCAGCGTTGAAAGGGTGGAGCGGGGTAGCTCCTACAATGAGCAGTTCTTC.

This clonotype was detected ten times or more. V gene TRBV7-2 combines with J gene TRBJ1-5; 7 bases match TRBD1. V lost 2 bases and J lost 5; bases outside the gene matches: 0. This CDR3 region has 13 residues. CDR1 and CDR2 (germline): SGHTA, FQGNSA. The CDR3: CASSLTGDQPQHF. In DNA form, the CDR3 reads TGTGCCAGCAGCTTAACAGGGGATCAGCCCCAGCATTTT. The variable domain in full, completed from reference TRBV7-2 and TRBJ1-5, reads GAGVSQSPSNKVTEKGKDVELRCDPISGHTALYWYRQSLGQGLEFLIYFQGNSAPDKSGLPSDRFSAERTGGSVSTLTIQRTQQEDSAVYLCASSLTGDQPQHFGDGTRLSIL.

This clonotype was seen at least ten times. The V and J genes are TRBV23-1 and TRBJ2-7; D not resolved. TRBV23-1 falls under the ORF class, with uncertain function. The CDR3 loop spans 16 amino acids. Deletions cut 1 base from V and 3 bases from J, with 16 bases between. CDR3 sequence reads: CASSQFTWAVGYEQYV. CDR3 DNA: TGCGCCAGCAGTCAATTTACCTGGGCGGTGGGCTACGAGCAGTACGTC.

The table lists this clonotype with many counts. The CDR3 DNA is TGTGCCAGCAGCTCGGGGGTAACGTACACTGAAGCTTTCTTT. This encodes CASSSGVTYTEAFF. The gene calls are TRBV14 and TRBJ1-1; tentative D call: TRBD1 (5 bases). V lost 5 bases to trimming and J lost 3 bases, with 13 bases between them. CDR3 length: 14 amino acids. Germline V gene lookup returns CDR1 SGHDN and CDR2 FVKESK.

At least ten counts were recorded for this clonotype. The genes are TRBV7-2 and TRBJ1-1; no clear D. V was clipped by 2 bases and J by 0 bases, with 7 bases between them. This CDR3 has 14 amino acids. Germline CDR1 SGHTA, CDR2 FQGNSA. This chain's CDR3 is CASSLTRLNTEAFF. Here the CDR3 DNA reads TGTGCCAGCAGCTTAACGAGACTGAACACTGAAGCTTTCTTT. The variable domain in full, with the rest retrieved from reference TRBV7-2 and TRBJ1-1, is GAGVSQSPSNKVTEKGKDVELRCDPISGHTALYWYRQSLGQGLEFLIYFQGNSAPDKSGLPSDRFSAERTGGSVSTLTIQRTQQEDSAVYLCASSLTRLNTEAFFGQGTRLTVV.

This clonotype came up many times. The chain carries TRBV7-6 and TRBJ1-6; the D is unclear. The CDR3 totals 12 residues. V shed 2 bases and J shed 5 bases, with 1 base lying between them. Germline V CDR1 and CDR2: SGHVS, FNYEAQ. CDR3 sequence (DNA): TGTGCCAGCAGCTTAAATAATTCACCCCTCCACTTT. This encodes CASSLNNSPLHF. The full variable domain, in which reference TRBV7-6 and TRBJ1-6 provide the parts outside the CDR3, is GAGVSQSPRYKVTKRGQDVALRCDPISGHVSLYWYRQALGQGPEFLTYFNYEAQQDKSGLPNDRFSAERPEGSISTLTIQRTEQRDSAMYRCASSLNNSPLHFGNGTRLTVT.

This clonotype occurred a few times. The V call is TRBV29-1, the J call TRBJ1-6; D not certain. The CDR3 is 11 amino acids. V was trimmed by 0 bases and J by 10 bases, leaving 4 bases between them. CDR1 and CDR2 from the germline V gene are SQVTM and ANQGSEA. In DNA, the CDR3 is TGCAGCGTTGAAGAGGGCTCACCCCTCCACTTT. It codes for CSVEEGSPLHF.

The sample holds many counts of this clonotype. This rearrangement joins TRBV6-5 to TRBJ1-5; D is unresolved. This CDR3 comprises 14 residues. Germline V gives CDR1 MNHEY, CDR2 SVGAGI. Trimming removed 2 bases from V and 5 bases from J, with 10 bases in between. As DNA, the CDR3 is TGTGCCAGCAGTTACGCCGCCAGCGATCAGCCCCAGCATTTT. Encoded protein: CASSYAASDQPQHF.

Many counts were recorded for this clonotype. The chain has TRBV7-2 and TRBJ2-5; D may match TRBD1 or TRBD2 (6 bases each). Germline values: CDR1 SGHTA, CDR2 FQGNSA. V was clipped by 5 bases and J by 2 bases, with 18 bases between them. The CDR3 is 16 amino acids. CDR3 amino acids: CASSARGGFGQETQYF. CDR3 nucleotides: TGTGCCAGCAGCGCCCGAGGGGGGTTCGGTCAAGAGACCCAGTACTTC.

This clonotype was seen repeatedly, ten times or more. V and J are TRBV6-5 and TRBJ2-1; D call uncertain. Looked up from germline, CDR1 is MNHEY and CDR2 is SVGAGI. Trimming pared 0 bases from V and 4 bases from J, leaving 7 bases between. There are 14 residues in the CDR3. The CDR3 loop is CASSYSAQYNEQFF. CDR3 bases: TGTGCCAGCAGTTACTCGGCGCAGTACAATGAGCAGTTCTTC.

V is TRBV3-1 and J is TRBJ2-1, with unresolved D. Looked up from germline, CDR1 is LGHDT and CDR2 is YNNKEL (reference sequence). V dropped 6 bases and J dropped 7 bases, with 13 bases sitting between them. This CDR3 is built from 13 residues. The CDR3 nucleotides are TGTGCCAGCAGTCACGCCTCAGTTAATGAGCAGTTCTTC. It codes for CASSHASVNEQFF.

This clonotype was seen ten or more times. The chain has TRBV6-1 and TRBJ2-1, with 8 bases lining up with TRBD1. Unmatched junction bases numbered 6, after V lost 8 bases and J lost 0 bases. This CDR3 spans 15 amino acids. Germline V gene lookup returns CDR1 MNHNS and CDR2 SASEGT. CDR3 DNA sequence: TGTGCCAGCTCCGGACAGGGAGGCTCCTACAATGAGCAGTTCTTC. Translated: CASSGQGGSYNEQFF.

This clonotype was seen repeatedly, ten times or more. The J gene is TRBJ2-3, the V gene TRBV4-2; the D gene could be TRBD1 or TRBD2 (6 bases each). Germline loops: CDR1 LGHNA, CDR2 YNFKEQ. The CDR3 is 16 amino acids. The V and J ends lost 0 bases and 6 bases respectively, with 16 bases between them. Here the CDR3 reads CASSQEGTGAGDTQYF. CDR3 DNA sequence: TGTGCCAGCAGCCAAGAAGGGACGGGGGCTGGGGATACGCAGTATTTT.

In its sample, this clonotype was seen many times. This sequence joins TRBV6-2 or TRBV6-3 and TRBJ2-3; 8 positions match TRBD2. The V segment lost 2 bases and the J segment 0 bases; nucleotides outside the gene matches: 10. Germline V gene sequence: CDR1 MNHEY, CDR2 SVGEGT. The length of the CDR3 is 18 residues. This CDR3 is CASSYLEGTRLSTDTQYF. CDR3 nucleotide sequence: TGTGCCAGCAGTTACCTCGAGGGGACTAGACTAAGCACAGATACGCAGTATTTT.